Listed below are T cell receptor beta chains from one sample, sequenced in a study of molecular identifiers for immune sequencing clone quantification. TCRdb ran MiXCR on the PCR reads and lists one entry per CDR3 protein. Counted here are 460,000 or so distinct CDR3 sequences, around a fifth occurring once; the ten biggest clones make up 0.7% to 0.95%. The sequenced sample was naive CD8+ T cells from blood, with Jurkat cell RNA spiked in. These receptors were collected from a human donor in good health. Some libraries in this study had Jurkat cell RNA spiked in. Each CDR3 is given with its conserved first and last residue. D genes are given only for firm matches. Expanded clones get a size class; other rows say once, few or many, or leave the size out.

v_gene	d_gene	abundance	j_gene	CDR3nt	CDR3aa
TRBV30	-	many	TRBJ2-3	TGTGCCTGGAGTGGCCCAGCGGGCACAGATACGCAGTATTTT	CAWSGPAGTDTQYF
TRBV3-1	-	-	TRBJ2-2	TGTGCCAGCCTCGGGTTAGCGGGACAGGACACCGGGGAGCTGTTTTTT	CASLGLAGQDTGELFF
TRBV27	-	many	TRBJ2-7	TGTGCCAGCAGTTTAATGGCCAGGGGTCACGAGCAGTACTTC	CASSLMARGHEQYF
TRBV7-9	-	few	TRBJ2-1	TGTGCCAGCAGCTTATTATTGAATGAGCAGTTCTTC	CASSLLLNEQFF
TRBV4-1	TRBD1	-	TRBJ1-1	TGCGCCAGCAGCCAGAGACCCGGGACAGGGGGCCTCACTGAAGCTTTCTTT	CASSQRPGTGGLTEAFF
TRBV12-3/TRBV12-4	TRBD2	many	TRBJ2-5	TGTGCCAGCAGTTGGGGCGGGGGTATGGAGACCCAGTACTTC	CASSWGGGMETQYF
TRBV15	TRBD2	-	TRBJ2-7	TGTGCCACCAGCTCCGTACCGGGACTAGCCTACGTGCAGTACTTC	CATSSVPGLAYVQYF
TRBV3-1	-	few	TRBJ2-1	TGTGCCAGCAGCGATGGGGGCGATGAGCAGTTCTTC	CASSDGGDEQFF
TRBV30	-	-	TRBJ1-2	TGTGCCTGGAGCGACCCTCGAATGCGCTACACCTTC	CAWSDPRMRYTF
TRBV6-5	-	many	TRBJ2-5	TGTGCCAGCAGTTACTCGATTTCAGGGTATGAGACCCAGTACTTC	CASSYSISGYETQYF
TRBV30	-	few	TRBJ2-7	TGTGCCTGGAGTCCTTCCGGAGACACGACCTACGAGCAGTACTTC	CAWSPSGDTTYEQYF
TRBV7-3	TRBD2	-	TRBJ2-1	TGTGCCAGCAGCGGGGGACTAGTCTCCTACGATGAGCAGTTCTTC	CASSGGLVSYDEQFF
TRBV4-3	TRBD2	-	TRBJ2-3	TGCGCCAGCAGCCAAGATTGGGAGGTGACTAGCGGGATTTACACAGATACGCAGTATTTT	CASSQDWEVTSGIYTDTQYF
TRBV29-1	-	-	TRBJ1-2	TGCAGCGTTCCTGGGATCGGACAGCCTGGAGGTGGCTACACCTTC	CSVPGIGQPGGGYTF
TRBV5-5	-	many	TRBJ1-1	TGTGCCAGCAGCTTGGGTACAGGGTGGTTGACTGAAGCTTTCTTT	CASSLGTGWLTEAFF
TRBV7-2	-	few	TRBJ2-5	TGTGCCAGCAGCTTAGCGGACGTAGCGGAGACCCAGTACTTC	CASSLADVAETQYF
TRBV6-2/TRBV6-3	-	-	TRBJ2-5	TGTGCCAGCAGCTACTTAGGGGGTCCACAAGAGACCCAGTACTTC	CASSYLGGPQETQYF
TRBV4-1	-	many	TRBJ2-7	TGCGCCAGCAGCCAAGCGTTGGGGGGCTACGAGCAGTACTTC	CASSQALGGYEQYF
TRBV30	-	-	TRBJ2-3	TGTGCCTGGGATAGCACAGATACGCAGTATTTT	CAWDSTDTQYF
TRBV28	TRBD2	many	TRBJ2-3	TGTGCCAGCAGCCCTATGCTGGCGGGAGGGGGCACAGATACGCAGTATTTT	CASSPMLAGGGTDTQYF
TRBV11-2	-	few	TRBJ2-1	TGTGCCAGCAACTCCAATGAGCAGTTCTTC	CASNSNEQFF
TRBV27	TRBD2	many	TRBJ2-7	TGTGCCAGCACTCGGACTAGCGGGAGTTACGAGCAGTACTTC	CASTRTSGSYEQYF
TRBV3-1	TRBD1	-	TRBJ1-1	TGTGCCAGCAGCCAACTTCGAACAGGGGTTAGGACTGAAGCTTTCTTT	CASSQLRTGVRTEAFF
TRBV7-8	-	many	TRBJ1-1	TGTGCCAGCAGCTTAGCGTATCAGGGCGGGGATGGCGTGAACACTGAAGCTTTCTTT	CASSLAYQGGDGVNTEAFF
TRBV7-3	-	-	TRBJ2-3	TGTGCCAGCAGCCCCGAAGGGGGAGACACAGATACGCAGTATTTT	CASSPEGGDTDTQYF
TRBV20-1	-	-	TRBJ1-2	TGCAGTGCTAGAGGCCACCGCCGGGACACGGAGTCGTCAAACTATGGCTACACCTTC	CSARGHRRDTESSNYGYTF
TRBV11-2	-	few	TRBJ2-7	TGTGCCAGCAGCCCCCGACTCGGGGTGGGGGAGCAGTACTTC	CASSPRLGVGEQYF